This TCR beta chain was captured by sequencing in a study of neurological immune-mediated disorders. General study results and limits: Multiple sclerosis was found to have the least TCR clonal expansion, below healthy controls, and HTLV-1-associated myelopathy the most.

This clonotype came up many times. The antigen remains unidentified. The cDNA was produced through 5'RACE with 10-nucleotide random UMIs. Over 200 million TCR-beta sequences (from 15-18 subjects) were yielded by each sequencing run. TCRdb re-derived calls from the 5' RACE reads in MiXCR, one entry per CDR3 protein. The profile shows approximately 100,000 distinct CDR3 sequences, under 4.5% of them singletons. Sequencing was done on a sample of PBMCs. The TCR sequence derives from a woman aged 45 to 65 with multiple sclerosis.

CDR3 sequence reads: CASSGLVRDGPGQYF. As DNA, the CDR3 is TGTGCCAGCAGCGGACTAGTAAGAGACGGACCGGGGCAGTATTTT. The chain uses TRBV7-2 and TRBJ2-3; 7 bases are shared with TRBD2. The CDR3 contains 15 residues. Germline V gene data show CDR1 as SGHTA and CDR2 as FQGNSA. With 5 bases clipped from V and 11 bases from J, the junction kept 16 bases outside the gene matches.